This T cell receptor (beta chain) emerged from a study of regulatory T cells in long-lasting Graves disease. HTBI primers from iRepertoire and Arm-PCR of CDR3 regions yielded the TCR beta libraries. Using its own MiXCR run on the multiplex PCR reads, TCRdb lists one record per CDR3 protein. The profile shows hundreds of thousands of distinct CDR3 sequences, less than 20% of them singletons. Trimming stripped 1 base from V and 6 bases from J, with 15 bases between. Germline V CDR1 and CDR2: MGHDK, SYGVNS. CDR3 length: 15 residues. This clonotype was recorded many times. Sample time point: newly diagnosed GD, antithyroid drugs for less than 3 months. Extracted RNA from PBMCs served as the source of the TCR library.

Source: peripheral blood mononuclear cells (PBMCs), taken at new diagnosis, from a patient treated with antithyroid drugs. The receptor was derived from a female donor with Graves disease. The chain joins TRBV25-1 to TRBJ1-2, with D uncertain. The CDR3 coding sequence is TGTGCCAGCAGTGAATCGGGTCGTGTTCGAAATGGCTACACCTTC. This translates into CASSESGRVRNGYTF.